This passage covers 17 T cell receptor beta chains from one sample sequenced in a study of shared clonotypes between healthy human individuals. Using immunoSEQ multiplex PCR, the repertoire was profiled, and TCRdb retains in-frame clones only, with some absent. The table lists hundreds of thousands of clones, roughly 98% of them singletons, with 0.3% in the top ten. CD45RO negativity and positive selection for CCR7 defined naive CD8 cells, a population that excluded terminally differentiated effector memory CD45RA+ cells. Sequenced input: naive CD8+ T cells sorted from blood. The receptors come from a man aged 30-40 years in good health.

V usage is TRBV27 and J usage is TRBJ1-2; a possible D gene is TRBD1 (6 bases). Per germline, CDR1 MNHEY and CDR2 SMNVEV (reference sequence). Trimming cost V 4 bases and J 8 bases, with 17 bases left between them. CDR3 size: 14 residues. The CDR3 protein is CASSSTGTLRGYTF. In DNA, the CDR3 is TGTGCCAGCAGTTCGACAGGAACATTGCGCGGCTACACCTTC.

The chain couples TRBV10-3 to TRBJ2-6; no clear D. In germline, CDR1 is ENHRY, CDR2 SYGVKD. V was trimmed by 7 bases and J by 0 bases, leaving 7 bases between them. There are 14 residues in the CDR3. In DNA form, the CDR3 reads TGTGCCATCATGGGTAGCTCTGGGGCCAACGTCCTGACTTTC. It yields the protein CAIMGSSGANVLTF.

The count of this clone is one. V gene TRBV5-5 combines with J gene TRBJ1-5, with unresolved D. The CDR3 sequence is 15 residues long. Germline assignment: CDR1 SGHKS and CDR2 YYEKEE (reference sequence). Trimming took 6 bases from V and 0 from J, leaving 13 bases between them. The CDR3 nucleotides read TGTGCCAGCACCCTAGGTGCAGGTAGCAATCAGCCCCAGCATTTT. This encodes CASTLGAGSNQPQHF.

The CDR3 is CASSLGPAGTTGELFF. The CDR3 DNA reads TGCGCCAGCAGCCTCGGCCCAGCGGGGACCACCGGGGAGCTGTTTTTT. V usage is TRBV4-1 and J usage is TRBJ2-2, with TRBD2 identical over 7 bases. Germline V lookup: CDR1 MGHRA, CDR2 YSYEKL. Trimming at V came to 4 bases and at J to 4 bases, leaving 9 bases not matched to a gene. CDR3 length: 16 residues.

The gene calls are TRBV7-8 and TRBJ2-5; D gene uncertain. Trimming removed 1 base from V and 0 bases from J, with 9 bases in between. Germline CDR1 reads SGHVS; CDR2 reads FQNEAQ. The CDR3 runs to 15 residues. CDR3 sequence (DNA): TGTGCCAGCAGCTTAGAAGGGTTACACCAAGAGACCCAGTACTTC. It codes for CASSLEGLHQETQYF.

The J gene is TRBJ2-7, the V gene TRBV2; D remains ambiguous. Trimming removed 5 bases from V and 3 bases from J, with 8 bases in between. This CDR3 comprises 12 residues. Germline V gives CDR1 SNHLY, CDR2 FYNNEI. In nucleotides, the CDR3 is TGTGCCAGCAGTTCAAAACGCTACGAGCAGTACTTC. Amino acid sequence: CASSSKRYEQYF.

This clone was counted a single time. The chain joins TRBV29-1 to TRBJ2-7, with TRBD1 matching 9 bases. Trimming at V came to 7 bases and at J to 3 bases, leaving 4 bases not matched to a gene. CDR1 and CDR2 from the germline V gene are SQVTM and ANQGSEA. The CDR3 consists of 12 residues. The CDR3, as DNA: TGCAGCGCCCGGGGACAGGGCTACGAGCAGTACTTC. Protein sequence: CSARGQGYEQYF.

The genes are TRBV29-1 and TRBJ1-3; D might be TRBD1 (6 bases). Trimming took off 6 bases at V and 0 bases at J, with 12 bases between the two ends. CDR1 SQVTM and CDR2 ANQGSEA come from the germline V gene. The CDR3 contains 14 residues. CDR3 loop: CSVDRGGSGNTIYF. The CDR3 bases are TGCAGCGTAGACCGAGGGGGCTCTGGAAACACCATATATTTT. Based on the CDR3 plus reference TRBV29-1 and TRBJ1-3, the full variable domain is SAVISQKPSRDICQRGTSLTIQCQVDSQVTMMFWYRQQPGQSLTLIATANQGSEATYESGFVIDKFPISRPNLTFSTLTVSNMSPEDSSIYLCSVDRGGSGNTIYFGEGSWLTVV.

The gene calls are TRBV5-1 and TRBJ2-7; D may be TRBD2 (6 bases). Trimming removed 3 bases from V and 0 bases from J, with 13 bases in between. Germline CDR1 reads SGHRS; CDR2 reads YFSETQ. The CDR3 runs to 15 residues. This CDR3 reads CASSWRGGDSYEQYF. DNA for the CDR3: TGCGCCAGCAGCTGGAGGGGAGGCGACTCCTACGAGCAGTACTTC.

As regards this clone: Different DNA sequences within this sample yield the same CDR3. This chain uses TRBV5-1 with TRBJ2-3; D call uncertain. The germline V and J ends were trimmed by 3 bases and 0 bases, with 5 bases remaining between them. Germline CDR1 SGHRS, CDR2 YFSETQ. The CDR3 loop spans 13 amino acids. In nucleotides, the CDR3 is TGCGCCAGCAGCTGGGGTAGCACAGATACGCAGTATTTT. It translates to CASSWGSTDTQYF. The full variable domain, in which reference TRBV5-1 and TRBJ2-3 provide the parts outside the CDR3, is KAGVTQTPRYLIKTRGQQVTLSCSPISGHRSVSWYQQTPGQGLQFLFEYFSETQRNKGNFPGRFSGRQFSNSRSEMNVSTLELGDSALYLCASSWGSTDTQYFGPGTRLTVL.

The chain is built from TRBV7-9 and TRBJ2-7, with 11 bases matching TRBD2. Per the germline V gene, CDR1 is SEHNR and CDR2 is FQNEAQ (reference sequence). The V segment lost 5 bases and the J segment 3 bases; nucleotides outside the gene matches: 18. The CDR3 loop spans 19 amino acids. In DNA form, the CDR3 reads TGTGCCAGCAGCACCTGGACAGGGTCGACCCTAGCGGGAGGCTACGAGCAGTACTTC. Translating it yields CASSTWTGSTLAGGYEQYF. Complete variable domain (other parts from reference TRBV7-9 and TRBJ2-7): DTGVSQNPRHKITKRGQNVTFRCDPISEHNRLYWYRQTLGQGPEFLTYFQNEAQLEKSRLLSDRFSAERPKGSFSTLEIQRTEQGDSAMYLCASSTWTGSTLAGGYEQYFGPGTRLTVT.

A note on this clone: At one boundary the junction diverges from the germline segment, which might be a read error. CDR3 DNA sequence: TGTGCCAGCACCTTAGGACCAGCCTCTGGGGCCAACGTCCTGACTTTC. Translated: CASTLGPASGANVLTF. The rearrangement joins TRBV7-9 to TRBJ2-6; D not resolved. The V gene's germline CDR1 is SEHNR and CDR2 FQNEAQ (reference sequence). The CDR3 is made up of 16 amino acids.

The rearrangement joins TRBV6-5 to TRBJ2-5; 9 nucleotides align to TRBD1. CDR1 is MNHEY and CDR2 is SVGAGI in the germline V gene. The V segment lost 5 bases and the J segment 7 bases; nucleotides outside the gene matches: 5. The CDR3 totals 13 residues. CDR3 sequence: CASSTTGGGTQYF. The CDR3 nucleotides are TGTGCCAGCAGTACGACAGGGGGAGGGACCCAGTACTTC.

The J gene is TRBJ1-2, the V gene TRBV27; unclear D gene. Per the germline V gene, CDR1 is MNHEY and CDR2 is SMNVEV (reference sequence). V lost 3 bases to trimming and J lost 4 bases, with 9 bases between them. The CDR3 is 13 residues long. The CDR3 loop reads CASSFGRSYGYTF. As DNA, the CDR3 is TGTGCCAGCAGTTTCGGCAGGTCCTATGGCTACACCTTC.

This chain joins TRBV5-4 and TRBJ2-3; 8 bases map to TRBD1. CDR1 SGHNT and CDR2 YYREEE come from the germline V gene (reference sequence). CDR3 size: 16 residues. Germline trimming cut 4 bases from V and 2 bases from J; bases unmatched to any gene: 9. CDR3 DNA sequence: TGTGCCAGCAGCCACGGACAGGGAATTTCCACAGATACGCAGTATTTT. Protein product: CASSHGQGISTDTQYF.

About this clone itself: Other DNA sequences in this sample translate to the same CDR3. CDR3 bases: TGTGCCAGCAGTTTATCGGTTAACTACGAGCAGTACTTC. It specifies CASSLSVNYEQYF. This chain joins TRBV27 and TRBJ2-7; no reliable D call. This CDR3 is 13 amino acids long. Trimming removed 0 bases at V and 3 bases at J, with 6 bases between. Per germline, CDR1 MNHEY and CDR2 SMNVEV (reference sequence).

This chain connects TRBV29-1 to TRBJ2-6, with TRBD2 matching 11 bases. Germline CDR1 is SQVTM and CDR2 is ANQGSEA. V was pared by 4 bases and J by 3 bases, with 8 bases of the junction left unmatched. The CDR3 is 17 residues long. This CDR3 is CSVVGLADSFGANVLTF. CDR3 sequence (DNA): TGCAGCGTTGTGGGACTAGCGGACTCATTTGGGGCCAACGTCCTGACTTTC. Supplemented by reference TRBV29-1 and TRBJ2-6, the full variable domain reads SAVISQKPSRDICQRGTSLTIQCQVDSQVTMMFWYRQQPGQSLTLIATANQGSEATYESGFVIDKFPISRPNLTFSTLTVSNMSPEDSSIYLCSVVGLADSFGANVLTFGAGSRLTVL.